This T cell receptor (beta chain) was recorded in a study of STAT3 mutations in large granular lymphocyte leukemia. Some 41,000 productive templates were obtained per sample on average. Produced via immunoSEQ multiplex PCR; TCRdb's table is partial and in-frame only. The sample includes around 4,700 clones, approximately 54% of them seen just once. With regard to this clone: Its antigen is as yet unknown.

The CDR3 has 14 amino acids. Germline CDR1 SQVTM, CDR2 ANQGSEA. Trimming took 4 bases from V and 4 from J, leaving 16 bases between them. Study-wide points: In T-cell large granular lymphocyte leukemia, about half of patients showed multiple immunodominant subclonotypes.

This clonotype originated in a man aged 60 to 75 with T-cell large granular lymphocyte leukemia. Some clones in this sample may be carry-over from other donors' samples. The sequencing input was peripheral blood mononuclear cells. This sequence joins TRBV29-1 and TRBJ1-1; weak D call: TRBD1 (5 bases). The CDR3 region is CSVVASGRGTEAFF. DNA for the CDR3: TGCAGCGTTGTCGCTTCCGGGAGGGGCACTGAAGCTTTCTTT. The full variable domain, in which reference TRBV29-1 and TRBJ1-1 provide the parts outside the CDR3, is SAVISQKPSRDICQRGTSLTIQCQVDSQVTMMFWYRQQPGQSLTLIATANQGSEATYESGFVIDKFPISRPNLTFSTLTVSNMSPEDSSIYLCSVVASGRGTEAFFGQGTRLTVV.